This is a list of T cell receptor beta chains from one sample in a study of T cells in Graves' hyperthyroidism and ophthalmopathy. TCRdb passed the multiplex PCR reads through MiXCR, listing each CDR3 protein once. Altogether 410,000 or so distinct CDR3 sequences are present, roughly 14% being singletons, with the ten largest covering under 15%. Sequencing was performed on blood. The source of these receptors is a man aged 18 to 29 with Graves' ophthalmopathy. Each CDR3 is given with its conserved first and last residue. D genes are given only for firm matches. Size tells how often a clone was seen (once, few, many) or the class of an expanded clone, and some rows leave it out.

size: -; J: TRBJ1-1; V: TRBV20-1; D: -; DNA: TGCAGTGCTAGAACGGAGTGGGGGCCCACTGAAGCTTTCTTT; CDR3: CSARTEWGPTEAFF
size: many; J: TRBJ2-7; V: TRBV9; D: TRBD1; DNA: TGTGCCAGCAGCGCCGGACAGGGGGCGTACTACGAGCAGTACTTC; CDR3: CASSAGQGAYYEQYF
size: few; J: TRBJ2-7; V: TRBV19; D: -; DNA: TGTGCCAGTAGCCGATCCGGGACTTTTTACTACGAGCAGTACTTC; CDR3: CASSRSGTFYYEQYF
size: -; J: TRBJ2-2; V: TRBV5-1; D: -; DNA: TGCGCCAGCAGCTTGAGGCTAGGGCCTCGGATGAACACCAGGGAGCTGTTTTTT; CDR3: CASSLRLGPRMNTRELFF
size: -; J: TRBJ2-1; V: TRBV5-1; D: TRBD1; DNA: TGCGCCAGCAGCTTGGTTGGGACAGAATCCTACAATGAGCAGTTCTTC; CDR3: CASSLVGTESYNEQFF
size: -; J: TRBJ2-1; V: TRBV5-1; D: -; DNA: TGCGCCAGCAGCGGCGGGGGCCCCATATCCTACAATGAGCAGTTCTTC; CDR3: CASSGGGPISYNEQFF
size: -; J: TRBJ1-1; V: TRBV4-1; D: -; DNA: TGCGCCAGCAGCCAAGATCCCTATGAAGCTTTCTTT; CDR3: CASSQDPYEAFF
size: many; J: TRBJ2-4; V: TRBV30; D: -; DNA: TGTGCCTGGAGAGAGAGAGCCAAAAACATTCAGTACTTC; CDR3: CAWRERAKNIQYF
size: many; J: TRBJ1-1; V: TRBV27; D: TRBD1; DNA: TGTGCCAGCAGTTTATTGGGTGGGACAGGAGCTTTCTTT; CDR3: CASSLLGGTGAFF
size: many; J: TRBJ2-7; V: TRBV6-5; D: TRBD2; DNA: TGTGCCAGCAGTTACTCCCTCTTGACTAGCGGGGTCTACGAGCAGTACTTC; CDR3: CASSYSLLTSGVYEQYF
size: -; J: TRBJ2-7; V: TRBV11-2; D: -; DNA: TGTGCCAGCAGTTTGCGGGGCACCCAGGGAATCTACGAGCAGTACTTC; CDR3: CASSLRGTQGIYEQYF
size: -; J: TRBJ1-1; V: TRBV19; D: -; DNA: TGTGCCAGTAGTTCCTCCGTCACGAGAACTGAAGCTTTCTTT; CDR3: CASSSSVTRTEAFF
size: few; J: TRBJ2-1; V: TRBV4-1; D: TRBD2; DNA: TGCGCCAGCAGCCTCAGACCACTAGCGGGTTCTTACAATGAGCAGTTCTTC; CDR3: CASSLRPLAGSYNEQFF
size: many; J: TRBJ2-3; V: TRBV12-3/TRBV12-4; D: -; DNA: TGTGCCAGCAGGCTAGCGCCTAGCACAGATACGCAGTATTTT; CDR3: CASRLAPSTDTQYF
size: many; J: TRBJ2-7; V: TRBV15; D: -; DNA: TGTGCCACCAGCAGAGAAATACGGACAGACTACGAGCAGTACTTC; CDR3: CATSREIRTDYEQYF
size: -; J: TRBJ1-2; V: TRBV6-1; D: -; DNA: TGTGCCAGCAGCGCGAACGAGAACAGTGGCTACACCTTC; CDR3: CASSANENSGYTF
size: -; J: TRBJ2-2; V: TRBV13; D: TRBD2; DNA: TGTGCCAGCAGCGCAGGCGGGGGTCCCAGGACCGGGGAGCTGTTTTTT; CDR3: CASSAGGGPRTGELFF